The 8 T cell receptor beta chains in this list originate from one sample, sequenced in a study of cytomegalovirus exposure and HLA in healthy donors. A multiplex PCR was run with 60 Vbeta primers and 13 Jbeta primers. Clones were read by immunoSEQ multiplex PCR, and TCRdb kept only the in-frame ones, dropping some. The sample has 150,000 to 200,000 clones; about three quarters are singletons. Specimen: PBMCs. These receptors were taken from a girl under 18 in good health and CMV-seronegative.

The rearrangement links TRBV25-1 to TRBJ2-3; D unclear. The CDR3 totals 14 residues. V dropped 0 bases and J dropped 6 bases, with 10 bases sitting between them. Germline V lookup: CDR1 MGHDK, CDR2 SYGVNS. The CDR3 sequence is CASSEYSTEDTQYF. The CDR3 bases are TGTGCCAGCAGTGAATATAGCACCGAGGATACGCAGTATTTT.

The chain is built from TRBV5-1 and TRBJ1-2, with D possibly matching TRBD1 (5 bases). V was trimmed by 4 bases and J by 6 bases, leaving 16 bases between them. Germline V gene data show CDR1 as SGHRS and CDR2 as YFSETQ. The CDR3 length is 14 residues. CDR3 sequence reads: CASSPEGSENGYTF. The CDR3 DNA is TGCGCCAGCAGCCCGGAGGGGTCCGAGAATGGCTACACCTTC.

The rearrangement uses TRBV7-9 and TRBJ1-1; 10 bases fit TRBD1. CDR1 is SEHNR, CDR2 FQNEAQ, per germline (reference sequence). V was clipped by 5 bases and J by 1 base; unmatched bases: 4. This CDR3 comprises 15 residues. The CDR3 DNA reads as TGTGCCAGCAGCCCGTGGACAGGGGGGAACACTGAAGCTTTCTTT. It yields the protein CASSPWTGGNTEAFF.

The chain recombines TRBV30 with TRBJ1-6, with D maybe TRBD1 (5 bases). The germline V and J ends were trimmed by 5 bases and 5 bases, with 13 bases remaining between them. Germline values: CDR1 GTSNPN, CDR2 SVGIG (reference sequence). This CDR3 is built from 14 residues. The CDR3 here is CAWWGGADNSPLHF. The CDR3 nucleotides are TGTGCCTGGTGGGGAGGGGCTGATAATTCACCCCTCCACTTT.

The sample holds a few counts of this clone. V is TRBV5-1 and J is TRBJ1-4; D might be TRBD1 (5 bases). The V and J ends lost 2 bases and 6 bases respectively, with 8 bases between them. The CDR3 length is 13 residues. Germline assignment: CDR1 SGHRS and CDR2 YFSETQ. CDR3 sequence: CASSFGADEKLFF. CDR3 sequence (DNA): TGCGCCAGCAGCTTTGGGGCAGATGAAAAACTGTTTTTT.

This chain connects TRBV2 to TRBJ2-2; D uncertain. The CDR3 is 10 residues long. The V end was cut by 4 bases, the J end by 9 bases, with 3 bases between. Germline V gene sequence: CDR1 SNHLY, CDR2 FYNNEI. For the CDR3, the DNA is TGTGCCAGCAGTGTCAGGGAGCTGTTTTTT. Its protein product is CASSVRELFF.

In DNA, the CDR3 is TGTGCCAGCAGTTTTGCAGGGGACGTCTACGAGCAGTACTTC. Translated: CASSFAGDVYEQYF. The chain employs TRBV27 and TRBJ2-7; a weak D match, TRBD1 (6 bases). The germline V gene encodes CDR1 MNHEY and CDR2 SMNVEV (reference sequence). V was pared by 3 bases and J by 3 bases, with 12 bases between. The CDR3 is 14 residues long.

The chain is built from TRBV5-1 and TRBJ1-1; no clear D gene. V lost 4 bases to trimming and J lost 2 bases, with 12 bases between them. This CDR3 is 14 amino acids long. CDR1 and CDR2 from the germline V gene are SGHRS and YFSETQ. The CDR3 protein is CASSPATQNTEAFF. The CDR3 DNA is TGCGCCAGCAGCCCTGCTACCCAAAACACTGAAGCTTTCTTT.